The clone carrying this TCR beta chain was counted once. Source study methods: Counts of nucleated cells, estimated from reference gene primer amplification, were obtained. Using immunoSEQ multiplex PCR, the repertoire was profiled, and TCRdb retains in-frame clones only, with some absent. D and trimming were read from the DNA, whereas the V and J calls and clone size are those reported in that table. The sample holds some 150,000 clones, around 79% seen once. The data are from a study of blood T cell repertoires in COVID-19. As for the study in general: The study drew acute and convalescent COVID-19 samples from the United States, Italy and Spain. PBMCs, B-cell-depleted T cells, or T cells provided the cDNA or gDNA that made up the material.

With V trimmed by 4 bases and J by 4 bases, 11 bases remained unmatched. The germline gives CDR1 LGHDT, CDR2 YNNKEL (reference sequence). The CDR3 spans 16 residues. The chain is built from TRBV3-1 (or the pseudogene TRBV3-2) and TRBJ2-3, with 7 bases matching TRBD2. This clonotype was obtained from a man aged 80 or over with acute or convalescent COVID-19. Sequencing input: peripheral blood. This CDR3 is CASSPDTKRGSDTQYF. The DNA of the CDR3 is TGTGCCAGCAGCCCTGACACTAAGCGGGGTTCAGATACGCAGTATTTT.